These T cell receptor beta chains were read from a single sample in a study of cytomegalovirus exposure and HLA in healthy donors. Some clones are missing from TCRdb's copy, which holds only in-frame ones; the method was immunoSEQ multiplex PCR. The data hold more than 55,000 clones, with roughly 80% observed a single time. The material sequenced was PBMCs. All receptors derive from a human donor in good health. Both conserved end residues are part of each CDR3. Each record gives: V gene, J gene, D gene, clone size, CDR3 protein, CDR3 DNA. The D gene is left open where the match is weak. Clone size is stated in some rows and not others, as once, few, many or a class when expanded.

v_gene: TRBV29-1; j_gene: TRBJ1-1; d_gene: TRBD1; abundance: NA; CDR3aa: CSVEGGQEFSEAFF; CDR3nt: TGCAGCGTTGAAGGGGGACAGGAATTCTCAGAAGCTTTCTTT
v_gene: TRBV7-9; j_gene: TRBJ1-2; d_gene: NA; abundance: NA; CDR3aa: CASSFDRNYGYTF; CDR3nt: TGTGCCAGCAGCTTTGACAGAAACTATGGCTACACCTTC
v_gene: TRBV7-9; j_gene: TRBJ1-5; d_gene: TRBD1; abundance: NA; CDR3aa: CASSRTDRVQPQHF; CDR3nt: TGTGCCAGCAGCCGGACAGACAGGGTTCAGCCCCAGCATTTT
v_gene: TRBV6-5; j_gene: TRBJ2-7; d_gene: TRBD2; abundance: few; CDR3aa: CASSYSTSGPYEQYF; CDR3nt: TGTGCCAGCAGTTATAGTACTAGCGGGCCCTACGAGCAGTACTTC
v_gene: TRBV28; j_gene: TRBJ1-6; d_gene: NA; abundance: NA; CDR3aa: CASNGPNSPLHF; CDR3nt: TGTGCCAGCAATGGCCCAAATTCACCCCTCCACTTT
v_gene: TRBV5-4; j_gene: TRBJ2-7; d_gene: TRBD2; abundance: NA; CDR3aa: CASSLAGTSGRFSYEQYF; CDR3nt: TGCGCCAGCAGCTTGGCCGGGACTAGCGGGAGGTTTTCCTACGAGCAGTACTTC
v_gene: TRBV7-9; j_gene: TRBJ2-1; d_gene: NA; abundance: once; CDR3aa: CASSLLGLSRYNEQFF; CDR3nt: TGTGCCAGCAGCTTACTAGGACTCTCACGGTACAATGAGCAGTTCTTC
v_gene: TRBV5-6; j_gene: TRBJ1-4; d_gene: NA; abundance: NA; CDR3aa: CASSLPGAKKGKLFF; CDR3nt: TGTGCCAGCAGCCTCCCGGGAGCGAAAAAGGGAAAACTGTTTTTT
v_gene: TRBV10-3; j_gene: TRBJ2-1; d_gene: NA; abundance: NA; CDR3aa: CAIRPGASYNEQFF; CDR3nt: TGTGCCATCCGCCCAGGGGCTTCCTACAATGAGCAGTTCTTC
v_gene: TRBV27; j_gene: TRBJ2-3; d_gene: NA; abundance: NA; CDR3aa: CASRRGGGRPTDTQYF; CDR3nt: TGTGCCAGTCGAAGGGGGGGAGGGCGCCCCACAGATACGCAGTATTTT
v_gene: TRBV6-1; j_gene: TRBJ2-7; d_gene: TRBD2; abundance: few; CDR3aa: CASIRGGVRYEQYF; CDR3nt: TGTGCCAGCATACGGGGAGGGGTTAGATACGAGCAGTACTTC
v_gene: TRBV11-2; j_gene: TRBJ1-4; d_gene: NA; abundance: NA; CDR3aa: CASSSPSVFEKLFF; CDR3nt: TGTGCCAGCAGCTCCCCTTCGGTATTTGAAAAACTGTTTTTT
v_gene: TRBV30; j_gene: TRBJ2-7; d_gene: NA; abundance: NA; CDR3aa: CACRSGLGDPYEQYF; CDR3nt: TGTGCCTGTCGCTCCGGATTAGGGGATCCCTACGAGCAGTACTTC
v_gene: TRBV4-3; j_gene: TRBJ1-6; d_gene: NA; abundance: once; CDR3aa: CASSHVQGLNSPLHF; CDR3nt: TGCGCCAGCAGCCACGTGCAGGGACTCAATTCACCCCTCCACTTT
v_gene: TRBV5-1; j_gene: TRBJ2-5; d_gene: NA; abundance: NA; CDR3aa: CASSLSGNQETQYF; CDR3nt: TGCGCCAGCAGCTTGTCAGGGAACCAAGAGACCCAGTACTTC
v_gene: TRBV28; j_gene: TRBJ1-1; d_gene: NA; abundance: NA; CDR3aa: CASRTTGSRAEAFF; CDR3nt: TGTGCCAGCAGGACCACAGGGAGTCGGGCTGAAGCTTTCTTT
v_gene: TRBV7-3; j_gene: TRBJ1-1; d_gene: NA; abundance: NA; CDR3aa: CASSSDRGTEAFF; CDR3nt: TGTGCCAGCAGCTCCGACAGAGGCACTGAAGCTTTCTTT
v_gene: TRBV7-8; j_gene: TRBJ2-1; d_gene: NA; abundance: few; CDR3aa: CASSLAHSGGGINEQFF; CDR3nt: TGTGCCAGCAGCTTAGCGCACTCGGGCGGAGGGATCAATGAGCAGTTCTTC
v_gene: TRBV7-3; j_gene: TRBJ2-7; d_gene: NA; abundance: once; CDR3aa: CASSLSGRGGAEQYF; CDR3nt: TGTGCCAGCAGCTTATCGGGCAGGGGAGGGGCCGAGCAGTACTTC
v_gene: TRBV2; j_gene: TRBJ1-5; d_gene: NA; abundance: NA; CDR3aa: CASTKQENQPQHF; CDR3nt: TGTGCCAGCACCAAACAGGAAAATCAGCCCCAGCATTTT
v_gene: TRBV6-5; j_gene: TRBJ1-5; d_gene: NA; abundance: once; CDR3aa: CASSYSGGNQPQHF; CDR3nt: TGTGCCAGCAGTTACTCGGGAGGGAATCAGCCCCAGCATTTT
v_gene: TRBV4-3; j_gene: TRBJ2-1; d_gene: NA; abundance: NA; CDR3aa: CASSQGTSSYNEQFF; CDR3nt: TGCGCCAGCAGCCAAGGGACAAGCTCCTACAATGAGCAGTTCTTC
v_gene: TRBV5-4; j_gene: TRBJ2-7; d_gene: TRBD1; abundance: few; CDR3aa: CASSRDRGYEQYF; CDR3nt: TGTGCCAGCAGCCGGGACAGGGGCTACGAGCAGTACTTC
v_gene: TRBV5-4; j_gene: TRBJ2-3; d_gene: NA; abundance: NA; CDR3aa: CASSLGNQGFTDTQYF; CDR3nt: TGTGCCAGCAGCTTGGGGAACCAGGGGTTTACAGATACGCAGTATTTT
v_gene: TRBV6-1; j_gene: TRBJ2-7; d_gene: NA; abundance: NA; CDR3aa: CASSEKDGGSYEQYF; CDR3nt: TGTGCCAGCAGTGAGAAAGACGGGGGTTCCTACGAGCAGTACTTC
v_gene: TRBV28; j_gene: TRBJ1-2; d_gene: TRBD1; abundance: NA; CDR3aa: CASSIPGTGMRDGYTF; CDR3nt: TGTGCCAGCAGTATTCCCGGGACAGGGATGAGGGATGGCTACACCTTC
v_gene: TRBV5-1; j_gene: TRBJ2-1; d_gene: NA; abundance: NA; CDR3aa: CASSFSLGTSYNEQFF; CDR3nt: TGCGCCAGCAGCTTCTCGCTAGGGACATCCTACAATGAGCAGTTCTTC
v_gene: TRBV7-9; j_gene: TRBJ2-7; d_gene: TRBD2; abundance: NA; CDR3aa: CASSLSGIGSYEQYF; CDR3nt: TGTGCCAGCAGCTTGAGCGGGATCGGTTCCTACGAGCAGTACTTC
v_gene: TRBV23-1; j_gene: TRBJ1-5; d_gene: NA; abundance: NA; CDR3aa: CASRGGQPQHF; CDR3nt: TGCGCCAGCCGGGGGGGTCAGCCCCAGCATTTT
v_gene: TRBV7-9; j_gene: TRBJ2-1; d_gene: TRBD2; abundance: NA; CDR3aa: CASAPGTTLEEQFF; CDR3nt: TGTGCCAGCGCGCCCGGGACTACCCTAGAGGAGCAGTTCTTC
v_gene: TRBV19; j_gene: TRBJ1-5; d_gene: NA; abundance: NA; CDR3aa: CASRAGNQPQHF; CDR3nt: TGTGCCAGTCGGGCGGGTAATCAGCCCCAGCATTTT
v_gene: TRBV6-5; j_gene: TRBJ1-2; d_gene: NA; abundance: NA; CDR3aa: CASTNPQGNGYTF; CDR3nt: TGTGCCAGCACTAATCCGCAGGGGAACGGCTACACCTTC
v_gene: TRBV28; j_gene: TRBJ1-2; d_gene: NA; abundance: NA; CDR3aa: CASSLGSFGYTF; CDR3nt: TGTGCCAGCAGTTTGGGCTCCTTTGGCTACACCTTC
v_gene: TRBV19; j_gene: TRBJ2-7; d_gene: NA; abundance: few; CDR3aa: CASSIKPSRPGGSTYEQYF; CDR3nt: TGTGCCAGTAGTATAAAACCCTCTCGCCCGGGCGGGTCCACCTACGAGCAGTACTTC
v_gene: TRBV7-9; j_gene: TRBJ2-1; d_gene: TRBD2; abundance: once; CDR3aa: CSSSLGTSREQFF; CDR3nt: TGTTCCAGCAGCTTAGGGACTAGTCGTGAGCAGTTCTTC
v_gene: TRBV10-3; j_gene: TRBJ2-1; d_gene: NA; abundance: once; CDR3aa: CVTSAREPSDEQFF; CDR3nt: TGTGTCACCAGCGCGAGGGAACCCTCCGATGAGCAGTTCTTC
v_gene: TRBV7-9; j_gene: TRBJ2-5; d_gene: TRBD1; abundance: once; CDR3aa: CASSLGTGGVETQYF; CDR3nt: TGTGCCAGCAGCTTAGGGACAGGGGGCGTGGAGACCCAGTACTTC
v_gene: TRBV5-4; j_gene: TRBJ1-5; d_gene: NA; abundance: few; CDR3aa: CASSLDGTQPQHF; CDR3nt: TGTGCCAGCAGCTTGGACGGTACGCAGCCCCAGCATTTT
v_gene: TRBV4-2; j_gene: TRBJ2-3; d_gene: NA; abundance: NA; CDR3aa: CASSLSDTQYF; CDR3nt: TGTGCCAGCAGCCTTTCGGATACGCAGTATTTT
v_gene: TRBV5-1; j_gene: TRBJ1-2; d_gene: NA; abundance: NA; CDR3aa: CASSGTGYSVYGYTF; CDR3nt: TGCGCCAGCAGCGGAACAGGGTACTCCGTCTATGGCTACACCTTC